The rows below give T cell receptor beta chains drawn from one sample of a study of T cells in Graves' hyperthyroidism and ophthalmopathy. TCRdb itself ran the multiplex PCR reads through MiXCR, one entry per CDR3 protein. The sample includes 600,000 to 800,000 distinct CDR3 sequences, approximately 40% of them seen just once. The sequenced sample was blood. These TCRs come from a woman aged 40 to 50 with Graves' hyperthyroidism. The CDR3 runs from the conserved cysteine through the conserved F or W. Each record gives: clone size, J gene, V gene, D gene, CDR3 protein, CDR3 DNA. The D gene is left open where the match is weak. Some rows mark clone size as missing; the rest say once, few, many or name a class of expanded clone.

clone size: .
J gene: TRBJ2-7
V gene: TRBV5-1
D gene: TRBD1
CDR3 protein: CASSRTGGADPYEQYF
CDR3 DNA: TGCGCCAGCAGCAGAACAGGGGGCGCGGATCCCTACGAGCAGTACTTC

clone size: many
J gene: TRBJ1-2
V gene: TRBV2
D gene: .
CDR3 protein: CASSEEAEINYGYTF
CDR3 DNA: TGTGCCAGCAGTGAAGAGGCAGAGATAAACTATGGCTACACCTTC

clone size: many
J gene: TRBJ1-5
V gene: TRBV20-1
D gene: TRBD1
CDR3 protein: CSANRGRNQPQHF
CDR3 DNA: TGCAGTGCTAACAGGGGGCGGAATCAGCCCCAGCATTTT

clone size: .
J gene: TRBJ2-2
V gene: TRBV5-4
D gene: .
CDR3 protein: CASSLPPGRSTGELFF
CDR3 DNA: TGTGCCAGCAGCTTGCCTCCGGGGCGCTCGACCGGGGAGCTGTTTTTT

clone size: .
J gene: TRBJ1-3
V gene: TRBV6-1
D gene: .
CDR3 protein: CASSQWRGPGNTIYF
CDR3 DNA: TGTGCCAGCAGCCAATGGAGGGGTCCTGGAAACACCATATATTTT

clone size: many
J gene: TRBJ2-7
V gene: TRBV20-1
D gene: TRBD1
CDR3 protein: CSARVGDRGYEQYF
CDR3 DNA: TGCAGTGCTAGAGTTGGGGACAGGGGGTACGAGCAGTACTTC

clone size: .
J gene: TRBJ1-2
V gene: TRBV10-3
D gene: TRBD1
CDR3 protein: CAISEQTGSRYGYTF
CDR3 DNA: TGTGCCATCAGTGAGCAGACAGGGTCTCGTTATGGCTACACCTTC

clone size: .
J gene: TRBJ2-2
V gene: TRBV7-3
D gene: .
CDR3 protein: CASSLRRGNTGELFF
CDR3 DNA: TGTGCCAGCAGCTTAAGGCGAGGGAACACCGGGGAGCTGTTTTTT

clone size: few
J gene: TRBJ2-7
V gene: TRBV20-1
D gene: TRBD2
CDR3 protein: CSARISGRAYEQYF
CDR3 DNA: TGCAGTGCTAGGATTAGCGGGAGGGCCTACGAGCAGTACTTC

clone size: .
J gene: TRBJ2-7
V gene: TRBV19
D gene: TRBD1
CDR3 protein: CASSSQGETYEQYF
CDR3 DNA: TGTGCCAGTAGTTCACAGGGGGAGACCTACGAGCAGTACTTC

clone size: .
J gene: TRBJ2-7
V gene: TRBV28
D gene: .
CDR3 protein: CASEQGYEQYF
CDR3 DNA: TGTGCCAGTGAACAGGGTTACGAGCAGTACTTC

clone size: .
J gene: TRBJ2-2
V gene: TRBV10-1
D gene: .
CDR3 protein: CASSESMGTGELFF
CDR3 DNA: TGCGCCAGCAGTGAGTCGATGGGCACCGGGGAGCTGTTTTTT

clone size: few
J gene: TRBJ1-1
V gene: TRBV5-8
D gene: TRBD1
CDR3 protein: CASGDRELNTEAFF
CDR3 DNA: TGTGCCAGCGGGGACAGGGAACTGAACACTGAAGCTTTCTTT

clone size: .
J gene: TRBJ2-2
V gene: TRBV10-3
D gene: TRBD1
CDR3 protein: CAISAGDRDGELLF
CDR3 DNA: TGTGCCATCAGTGCTGGGGACAGGGACGGGGAGCTGCTTTTT

clone size: .
J gene: TRBJ2-7
V gene: TRBV5-4
D gene: TRBD2
CDR3 protein: CASSFSGRTTYEQYF
CDR3 DNA: TGTGCCAGCAGCTTTAGCGGGAGGACGACCTACGAGCAGTACTTC

clone size: many
J gene: TRBJ1-5
V gene: TRBV7-2
D gene: .
CDR3 protein: CASSPWSGYSNQPQHF
CDR3 DNA: TGTGCCAGCAGCCCGTGGAGTGGATATAGCAATCAGCCCCAGCATTTT

clone size: many
J gene: TRBJ2-5
V gene: TRBV10-2
D gene: .
CDR3 protein: CASTYQGAQYF
CDR3 DNA: TGCGCCAGCACCTACCAGGGAGCCCAGTACTTC

clone size: many
J gene: TRBJ1-2
V gene: TRBV12-3/TRBV12-4
D gene: .
CDR3 protein: CASSLLGVYGYTF
CDR3 DNA: TGTGCCAGCAGCCTCTTAGGGGTCTATGGCTACACCTTC

clone size: many
J gene: TRBJ2-7
V gene: TRBV7-9
D gene: TRBD1
CDR3 protein: CASQSGTASYEQYF
CDR3 DNA: TGTGCCAGCCAATCCGGGACAGCCTCCTACGAGCAGTACTTC

clone size: many
J gene: TRBJ2-7
V gene: TRBV20-1
D gene: .
CDR3 protein: CSAKPAYEQYF
CDR3 DNA: TGCAGTGCCAAACCGGCCTACGAGCAGTACTTC

clone size: .
J gene: TRBJ1-1
V gene: TRBV27
D gene: .
CDR3 protein: CASSHLTGGATEAFF
CDR3 DNA: TGTGCCAGCAGCCATCTGACAGGAGGAGCCACTGAAGCTTTCTTT

clone size: many
J gene: TRBJ2-2
V gene: TRBV29-1
D gene: .
CDR3 protein: CSSPGTTGELFF
CDR3 DNA: TGCAGCTCCCCAGGGACCACCGGGGAGCTGTTTTTT

clone size: few
J gene: TRBJ1-4
V gene: TRBV11-2
D gene: TRBD1
CDR3 protein: CASSLGRTGDEKLFF
CDR3 DNA: TGTGCCAGCAGCTTAGGACGGACAGGGGACGAAAAACTGTTTTTT

clone size: .
J gene: TRBJ2-5
V gene: TRBV7-8
D gene: TRBD1
CDR3 protein: CASSPRPTGGIETQYF
CDR3 DNA: TGTGCCAGCAGCCCCCGCCCGACAGGGGGCATCGAGACCCAGTACTTC

clone size: many
J gene: TRBJ1-1
V gene: TRBV7-2
D gene: .
CDR3 protein: CASSQGGGRMNTEAFF
CDR3 DNA: TGTGCCAGCAGCCAAGGGGGGGGTAGGATGAACACTGAAGCTTTCTTT

clone size: few
J gene: TRBJ2-3
V gene: TRBV29-1
D gene: .
CDR3 protein: CSVGGRTTDTQYF
CDR3 DNA: TGCAGCGTTGGGGGCAGGACCACAGATACGCAGTATTTT

clone size: .
J gene: TRBJ2-5
V gene: TRBV19
D gene: TRBD1
CDR3 protein: CASSFGQGYQETQYF
CDR3 DNA: TGTGCCAGTAGTTTCGGACAGGGATACCAAGAGACCCAGTACTTC

clone size: .
J gene: TRBJ2-7
V gene: TRBV7-3
D gene: .
CDR3 protein: CASSQVGTVDYEQYF
CDR3 DNA: TGCGCCAGCAGCCAAGTAGGGACGGTAGACTACGAGCAGTACTTC

clone size: .
J gene: TRBJ1-1
V gene: TRBV18
D gene: .
CDR3 protein: CASSSGYGTEAFF
CDR3 DNA: TGTGCCAGCTCATCCGGATACGGCACTGAAGCTTTCTTT

clone size: .
J gene: TRBJ1-4
V gene: TRBV5-5
D gene: .
CDR3 protein: CAGSGRFGEKLFF
CDR3 DNA: TGTGCCGGCAGCGGCCGGTTCGGCGAAAAACTGTTTTTT

clone size: .
J gene: TRBJ1-2
V gene: TRBV9
D gene: .
CDR3 protein: CASSVGPFLVGPKRRNYGYTF
CDR3 DNA: TGTGCCAGCAGCGTAGGTCCTTTTTTAGTAGGCCCAAAGCGACGGAACTATGGCTACACCTTC

clone size: .
J gene: TRBJ2-5
V gene: TRBV5-5
D gene: .
CDR3 protein: CASSFRGWQPQYF
CDR3 DNA: TGTGCCAGCAGCTTTCGAGGGTGGCAGCCCCAGTACTTC

clone size: .
J gene: TRBJ2-3
V gene: TRBV19
D gene: .
CDR3 protein: CASSLEGISDTQYF
CDR3 DNA: TGTGCCAGTAGTCTCGAGGGAATCTCAGATACGCAGTATTTT

clone size: .
J gene: TRBJ2-1
V gene: TRBV11-2
D gene: .
CDR3 protein: CASSRGQTYNEQFF
CDR3 DNA: TGCGCCAGCAGCCGTGGACAGACCTACAATGAGCAGTTCTTC

clone size: few
J gene: TRBJ1-2
V gene: TRBV20-1
D gene: .
CDR3 protein: CNISGVFGYGYTF
CDR3 DNA: TGCAATATATCCGGGGTTTTTGGCTATGGCTACACCTTC

clone size: .
J gene: TRBJ1-5
V gene: TRBV6-5
D gene: .
CDR3 protein: CASSYSISSGAPSYQPQHF
CDR3 DNA: TGTGCCAGCAGTTACTCGATATCGTCAGGGGCGCCTAGCTATCAGCCCCAGCATTTT